The 14 T cell receptor beta chains below were found in one sample sequenced in a study of cytomegalovirus exposure and HLA in healthy donors. 60 Vbeta and 13 Jbeta primers were used in PCR. This table comes from immunoSEQ multiplex PCR, and its TCRdb copy is limited to in-frame clones, with some not included. The sample yields 180,000 or so clones, more than 60% seen once. The sample was PBMCs. These receptors all stem from a woman aged 55-69 years in good health and CMV-seropositive.

V is TRBV6-1 and J is TRBJ2-5; 11 bases line up with TRBD1. The CDR3 is 14 residues long. CDR1 and CDR2 (germline): MNHNS, SASEGT. Trimming at V came to 8 bases and at J to 5 bases, leaving 7 bases not matched to a gene. This CDR3 reads CASFWTGGGETQYF. Written as DNA, the CDR3 is TGTGCCAGCTTCTGGACAGGGGGCGGGGAGACCCAGTACTTC.

J is TRBJ2-5 and V is TRBV2; the match to TRBD1 covers 7 bases. CDR1 and CDR2 (germline): SNHLY, FYNNEI. The ends lost 10 bases at V and 5 bases at J; junction bases unmatched: 16. CDR3 length: 15 amino acids. The CDR3 bases are TGTGCCACTGGGACAGCAGAGTCCCGAGGGGAGACCCAGTACTTC. Translating it yields CATGTAESRGETQYF.

The genes are TRBV9 and TRBJ2-7; 8 bases match TRBD2. Germline loops: CDR1 SGDLS, CDR2 YYNGEE. J gave up 6 bases and V 3 bases, and 5 bases lay outside the gene matches. The CDR3 runs to 13 residues. CDR3 protein: CASSESGGPEQYF. For the CDR3, the DNA is TGTGCCAGCAGCGAGAGCGGGGGACCCGAGCAGTACTTC. The variable domain in full, completed from reference TRBV9 and TRBJ2-7, reads DSGVTQTPKHLITATGQRVTLRCSPRSGDLSVYWYQQSLDQGLQFLIQYYNGEERAKGNILERFSAQQFPDLHSELNLSSLELGDSALYFCASSESGGPEQYFGPGTRLTVT.

The rearrangement uses TRBV4-3 and TRBJ2-1; maybe TRBD1 (6 bases). The V gene lost 2 bases and the J gene lost 1 base, with 9 bases spanning the gap. Germline V gene data show CDR1 as LGHNA and CDR2 as YSLEER. CDR3 length equals 15 residues. CDR3 protein: CASSQIGGSYNEQFF. The CDR3 bases are TGCGCCAGCAGCCAAATAGGGGGTTCCTACAATGAGCAGTTCTTC.

The chain recombines TRBV28 with TRBJ1-2; no reliable D call. The V gene lost 6 bases and the J gene lost 2 bases, with 28 bases spanning the gap. The germline V gene has CDR1 MDHEN and CDR2 SYDVKM. The CDR3 is made up of 19 amino acids. The CDR3: CASRWGGSPRNGSNYGYTF. CDR3 bases: TGTGCCAGCAGATGGGGAGGGAGTCCCAGAAATGGGTCCAACTATGGCTACACCTTC.

The chain recombines TRBV27 with TRBJ1-5; D gene ambiguous. Trimming left V 5 bases short and J 3 bases short, with 17 bases between. This CDR3 has 16 residues. Germline V gene lookup returns CDR1 MNHEY and CDR2 SMNVEV (reference sequence). Written as DNA, the CDR3 is TGTGCCAGCAGTCCCAGACTGTACCTTAACAATCAGCCCCAGCATTTT. As protein: CASSPRLYLNNQPQHF.

This chain connects TRBV18 to TRBJ1-2, with 10 bases that match TRBD1. CDR1 is KGHSH and CDR2 is LQKENI in the germline V gene. V dropped 3 bases and J dropped 8; count of bases not matched to a gene: 3. The CDR3 totals 13 residues. CDR3 sequence (DNA): TGTGCCAGCTCACCGACAGGGGGCCGAGGCTACACCTTC. It is translated as CASSPTGGRGYTF.

V gene TRBV7-2 combines with J gene TRBJ1-1; TRBD1 agrees at 7 bases. CDR3 length: 15 residues. CDR1 is SGHTA, CDR2 FQGNSA, per germline. The junction had 10 bases not matched to a gene; V was cut back by 5 bases and J by 4 bases. The CDR3 DNA reads TGTGCCAGCAGCCCTCGACAGGGTAGGGGCACTGAAGCTTTCTTT. This sequence encodes CASSPRQGRGTEAFF.

There are a few counts of this clone. The chain carries TRBV6-5 and TRBJ1-6, with D possibly TRBD1 on 5 matching bases. Germline-derived CDR1 and CDR2 are MNHEY and SVGAGI. This CDR3 has 15 residues. Between the trimmed V and J ends, which lost 6 bases and 7 bases, there was a span of 16 bases. The CDR3 bases are TGTGCCAGCAGGGAACCCGGGGGAAAAAATTCACCCCTCCACTTT. This sequence encodes CASREPGGKNSPLHF.

The CDR3 region has the DNA TGTGCCAGCAGTCAGGGGTCTGAGCAGTACTTC. Its protein product is CASSQGSEQYF. J is TRBJ2-7 and V is TRBV27; perhaps TRBD1 as D (6 bases). Trimming pared 5 bases from V and 7 bases from J, leaving 9 bases between. Germline values: CDR1 MNHEY, CDR2 SMNVEV (reference sequence). The CDR3 totals 11 residues.

This chain connects TRBV7-9 to TRBJ1-1; D is perhaps TRBD1 (5 bases). Germline assignment: CDR1 SEHNR and CDR2 FQNEAQ (reference sequence). The V end lost 7 bases, the J end lost 3 bases, and 15 bases lay between the germline ends. The CDR3 has 14 residues. DNA of the CDR3: TGTGCCAGCACCTCTACGGGGGGGTACACTGAAGCTTTCTTT. This translates into CASTSTGGYTEAFF.

Only one count was recorded for this clone. The chain links TRBV4-2 to TRBJ1-4; 7 nucleotides align to TRBD1. This CDR3 contains 15 residues. The germline V gene encodes CDR1 LGHNA and CDR2 YNFKEQ. The V and J ends lost 4 bases and 8 bases, in that order; junction bases with no gene match: 10. CDR3 in amino acids: CASSLRQGGYEKLFF. The DNA of the CDR3 is TGTGCCAGCAGCCTTAGACAGGGCGGGTACGAAAAACTGTTTTTT.

The chain recombines TRBV6-5 with TRBJ2-2; 7 bases map to TRBD1. V was pared by 11 bases and J by 10 bases, with 16 bases of the junction left unmatched. This CDR3 is 14 amino acids long. Germline CDR1 is MNHEY and CDR2 is SVGAGI. CDR3 in amino acids: CACKLTGDRAELFF. The CDR3 nucleotides are TGTGCCTGCAAACTCACAGGGGACCGTGCGGAGCTGTTTTTT.

V is TRBV7-9 and J is TRBJ2-4; D possibly corresponds to TRBD2 (7 bases). This CDR3 is built from 16 residues. The germline V gene encodes CDR1 SEHNR and CDR2 FQNEAQ (reference sequence). Trimming left V 5 bases short and J 6 bases short, with 20 bases between. In DNA, the CDR3 is TGTGCCAGCAGCGCCGTCGGGGGGCCCTTGATAAACATTCAGTACTTC. This sequence encodes CASSAVGGPLINIQYF. The full variable domain, completed using reference TRBV7-9 and TRBJ2-4, is DTGVSQNPRHKITKRGQNVTFRCDPISEHNRLYWYRQTLGQGPEFLTYFQNEAQLEKSRLLSDRFSAERPKGSFSTLEIQRTEQGDSAMYLCASSAVGGPLINIQYFGAGTRLSVL.